This TCR beta chain is drawn from a study of cytomegalovirus exposure and HLA in healthy donors. With regard to this clone: Its antigen is not identified.

The study, taken as a whole, reports: A later analysis linked a missense variant in DCLRE1C to the trimming of TCR beta V and J genes. Across donors, presence/absence analyses took sequencing depth to be roughly uniform. Testing in vitro showed a few CMV-associated chains specific for CMV antigens.

Per germline, CDR1 SNHLY and CDR2 FYNNEI. The CDR3 contains 12 residues. Trimming took 9 bases from V and 8 from J, leaving 13 bases between them. The PCR used 60 Vbeta and 13 Jbeta primers. Libraries were prepared by immunoSEQ multiplex PCR; TCRdb keeps only in-frame clonotypes and omits some of them. The sample has 130,000 to 150,000 clones; roughly three quarters are singletons. The sequenced sample was PBMCs. This receptor was identified in a man between 18 and 29 years old in good health and CMV-seronegative. This rearrangement joins TRBV2 to TRBJ1-4, with D possibly being TRBD1 (5 bases). CDR3 in DNA: TGTGCCAGACGCGGGGCCGAGGAAAAACTGTTTTTT. It codes for CARRGAEEKLFF.